Listed below are T cell receptor beta chains from one sample, sequenced in a study of cytomegalovirus exposure and HLA in healthy donors. Repertoires were generated with immunoSEQ multiplex PCR, while TCRdb's copy carries only in-frame clones and drops some. The profile shows 120,000 to 150,000 clones, approximately 79% of them singletons. Sequencing input: PBMCs. These receptors originate from a woman between 35 and 50 years old in good health and CMV-seropositive. Both conserved end residues are part of each CDR3. Fields, in order: clone size, D gene, V gene, J gene, CDR3 protein, CDR3 DNA. A D gene is named only where the DNA matches it firmly. A clone size is listed for some rows: how often the clone was seen (once, few, many), or a class if it is expanded.

clone size: -; D gene: TRBD2; V gene: TRBV19; J gene: TRBJ2-3; CDR3 protein: CASRIAGGPLDTQYF; CDR3 DNA: TGTGCCAGTAGAATAGCGGGGGGCCCACTAGATACGCAGTATTTT
clone size: -; D gene: TRBD1; V gene: TRBV5-1; J gene: TRBJ1-6; CDR3 protein: CASSQGQDVSPLHF; CDR3 DNA: TGCGCCAGCAGCCAGGGACAGGATGTTTCACCCCTCCACTTT
clone size: -; D gene: TRBD1; V gene: TRBV27; J gene: TRBJ1-2; CDR3 protein: CASSPGTVINYGYTF; CDR3 DNA: TGTGCCAGCAGTCCTGGGACAGTAATTAACTATGGCTACACCTTC
clone size: -; D gene: -; V gene: TRBV7-3; J gene: TRBJ1-1; CDR3 protein: CASSPGLGGEAFF; CDR3 DNA: TGTGCCAGCAGCCCTGGTCTTGGAGGTGAAGCTTTCTTT
clone size: -; D gene: TRBD1; V gene: TRBV6-1; J gene: TRBJ1-5; CDR3 protein: CASSEANGQEPQPQHF; CDR3 DNA: TGTGCCAGCAGTGAAGCCAACGGACAGGAGCCTCAGCCCCAGCATTTT
clone size: -; D gene: -; V gene: TRBV10-3; J gene: TRBJ1-5; CDR3 protein: CAISGGQGGNQPQHF; CDR3 DNA: TGTGCCATCAGTGGCGGTCAGGGTGGAAATCAGCCCCAGCATTTT
clone size: medium-sized; D gene: TRBD1; V gene: TRBV6-1; J gene: TRBJ1-1; CDR3 protein: CASRHRGYTEAFF; CDR3 DNA: TGTGCCAGCAGACACAGGGGGTACACTGAAGCTTTCTTT
clone size: -; D gene: -; V gene: TRBV10-2; J gene: TRBJ2-2; CDR3 protein: CASSGQHTGELFF; CDR3 DNA: TGCGCCAGCTCCGGACAGCACACCGGGGAGCTGTTTTTT
clone size: -; D gene: TRBD1; V gene: TRBV5-4; J gene: TRBJ2-5; CDR3 protein: CASSLGGTGQETQYF; CDR3 DNA: TGTGCCAGCAGCTTGGGCGGGACAGGTCAAGAGACCCAGTACTTC
clone size: -; D gene: -; V gene: TRBV19; J gene: TRBJ1-6; CDR3 protein: CASALGQVNSPLHF; CDR3 DNA: TGTGCCAGCGCCTTGGGACAAGTAAATTCACCCCTCCACTTT
clone size: -; D gene: TRBD1; V gene: TRBV19; J gene: TRBJ1-1; CDR3 protein: CASSIVPGTGGMNTEAFF; CDR3 DNA: TGTGCCAGTAGTATAGTTCCGGGGACAGGGGGAATGAACACTGAAGCTTTCTTT
clone size: once; D gene: -; V gene: TRBV5-1; J gene: TRBJ1-4; CDR3 protein: CASSTWLGEKLFF; CDR3 DNA: TGCGCCAGCAGCACCTGGCTCGGGGAAAAACTGTTTTTT
clone size: -; D gene: -; V gene: TRBV9; J gene: TRBJ1-2; CDR3 protein: CASSPSGGQNYGYTF; CDR3 DNA: TGTGCCAGCAGCCCGAGCGGGGGACAAAACTATGGCTACACCTTC
clone size: few; D gene: -; V gene: TRBV2; J gene: TRBJ2-7; CDR3 protein: CASSEVFGDILF; CDR3 DNA: TGTGCCAGCAGTGAAGTTTTTGGGGACATCCTCTTC
clone size: -; D gene: TRBD1; V gene: TRBV2; J gene: TRBJ1-4; CDR3 protein: CASSEVGQQFLFF; CDR3 DNA: TGTGCCAGCAGTGAAGTGGGACAGCAGTTCCTGTTTTTT
clone size: -; D gene: -; V gene: TRBV6-5; J gene: TRBJ2-4; CDR3 protein: CASSTPGNIQYF; CDR3 DNA: TGTGCCAGCAGTACCCCAGGGAACATTCAGTACTTC
clone size: -; D gene: -; V gene: TRBV5-1; J gene: TRBJ2-1; CDR3 protein: CASSLGQAYNEQFF; CDR3 DNA: TGCGCCAGCAGCTTGGGACAGGCATACAATGAGCAGTTCTTC
clone size: -; D gene: -; V gene: TRBV6-1; J gene: TRBJ2-1; CDR3 protein: CASALGQGYNEQFF; CDR3 DNA: TGTGCCAGCGCCCTCGGGCAGGGATACAATGAGCAGTTCTTC
clone size: -; D gene: -; V gene: TRBV11-2; J gene: TRBJ1-6; CDR3 protein: CASSPGFSANSPLHF; CDR3 DNA: TGTGCCAGCAGCCCAGGATTTTCTGCCAATTCACCCCTCCACTTT
clone size: -; D gene: -; V gene: TRBV13; J gene: TRBJ2-1; CDR3 protein: CASSFGWGPNNEQFF; CDR3 DNA: TGTGCCAGCAGCTTCGGGTGGGGGCCCAACAATGAGCAGTTCTTC
clone size: -; D gene: -; V gene: TRBV27; J gene: TRBJ2-1; CDR3 protein: CASSLGAGRTYNEQFF; CDR3 DNA: TGTGCCAGCAGTTTAGGGGCGGGAAGGACCTACAATGAGCAGTTCTTC
clone size: -; D gene: -; V gene: TRBV6-1; J gene: TRBJ2-3; CDR3 protein: CASSGSWASTDTQYF; CDR3 DNA: TGTGCCAGCAGTGGCTCATGGGCTAGCACAGATACGCAGTATTTT
clone size: -; D gene: TRBD1; V gene: TRBV5-1; J gene: TRBJ2-7; CDR3 protein: CASSGTTGGSYEQYF; CDR3 DNA: TGCGCCAGCAGTGGTACGACAGGGGGCTCCTACGAGCAGTACTTC
clone size: -; D gene: -; V gene: TRBV2; J gene: TRBJ2-1; CDR3 protein: CASRHERRRFF; CDR3 DNA: TGTGCCAGCAGACATGAGCGGCGGCGGTTCTTC
clone size: -; D gene: -; V gene: TRBV29-1; J gene: TRBJ1-1; CDR3 protein: CSAYENTEAFF; CDR3 DNA: TGCAGCGCCTATGAGAACACTGAAGCTTTCTTT
clone size: -; D gene: -; V gene: TRBV19; J gene: TRBJ1-1; CDR3 protein: CASRSIRALTEAFF; CDR3 DNA: TGTGCCAGTAGATCGATCAGGGCCCTCACTGAAGCTTTCTTT
clone size: -; D gene: -; V gene: TRBV6-1; J gene: TRBJ1-2; CDR3 protein: CASSENTVRGYGYTF; CDR3 DNA: TGTGCCAGCAGTGAGAACACAGTTCGGGGTTACGGCTACACCTTC